The 21 T cell receptor beta chains below come from one sample, sequenced in a study of shared clonotypes between healthy human individuals (dated by TCRdb to about 2020). The library was obtained by the immunoSEQ multiplex PCR assay. TCRdb limited this immuneACCESS table to in-frame rearrangements with V and J called. A share of clones is missing; checked studies link under half to unresolved V genes, and the rest is unexplained. This sample gives around 530,000 clones in total; roughly four fifths of them show up just once. 12% of the sample is in the top ten clones. Input material: PBMCs. All receptors derive from a woman in her thirties or forties in good health. Some clones in this sample may be carry-over from other donors' samples.

A remark on this clone: Distinct nucleotide sequences in the sample also encode this CDR3. J is TRBJ1-1 and V is TRBV7-2; D gene uncertain. The V gene's germline CDR1 is SGHTA and CDR2 FQGNSA. This CDR3 region has 13 residues. V was cut by 5 bases and J by 1 base, with 8 bases left in between. CDR3: CASSRQRNTEAFF. The CDR3 DNA sequence: TGTGCCAGCAGCCGTCAGAGGAACACTGAAGCTTTCTTT. Variable domain in full (rest from reference TRBV7-2 and TRBJ1-1): GAGVSQSPSNKVTEKGKDVELRCDPISGHTALYWYRQSLGQGLEFLIYFQGNSAPDKSGLPSDRFSAERTGGSVSTLTIQRTQQEDSAVYLCASSRQRNTEAFFGQGTRLTVV.

This clone was seen a handful of times. This rearrangement joins TRBV10-3 to TRBJ2-3, with 9 bases fitting TRBD1. This CDR3 contains 14 residues. Germline V gene data show CDR1 as ENHRY and CDR2 as SYGVKD. J lost 2 bases, V lost 6 bases, and 3 bases had no gene match. Here the CDR3 DNA reads TGTGCCATCAGCGGGACAGGGAACACAGATACGCAGTATTTT. Protein product: CAISGTGNTDTQYF.

The CDR3 nucleotides are TGTGCCAGCAGCTCACTAGACCGGGACAGGGGCAATCAGCCCCAGCATTTT. It codes for CASSSLDRDRGNQPQHF. The V call is TRBV7-2, the J call TRBJ1-5; 9 nucleotides align to TRBD1. V shed 4 bases, J shed 2 bases, and the junction held 9 bases outside the gene matches. The CDR3 sequence is 17 residues long. CDR1 and CDR2 (germline): SGHTA, FQGNSA. Filled out from reference TRBV7-2 and TRBJ1-5, the complete variable domain reads GAGVSQSPSNKVTEKGKDVELRCDPISGHTALYWYRQSLGQGLEFLIYFQGNSAPDKSGLPSDRFSAERTGGSVSTLTIQRTQQEDSAVYLCASSSLDRDRGNQPQHFGDGTRLSIL.

V gene TRBV6-1 combines with J gene TRBJ1-1; D is uncertain. Between the trimmed V and J ends, which lost 2 bases and 3 bases, there was a span of 10 bases. The CDR3 spans 14 residues. Germline-derived CDR1 and CDR2 are MNHNS and SASEGT. This CDR3 is CASSEFKGYTEAFF. The CDR3 DNA sequence: TGTGCCAGCAGTGAATTTAAGGGTTACACTGAAGCTTTCTTT.

V gene TRBV29-1 combines with J gene TRBJ1-5; D gene ambiguous. Germline-derived CDR1 and CDR2 are SQVTM and ANQGSEA. The CDR3 spans 13 residues. Trimming shortened V by 4 bases and J by 6 bases, and 13 bases separated the two germline ends. The DNA of the CDR3 is TGCAGCGTTGCTGACGGTGAGGGTCAGCCCCAGCATTTT. Translated: CSVADGEGQPQHF.

This rearrangement joins TRBV28 to TRBJ2-1; 8 positions agree with TRBD2. The CDR3 sequence is 16 residues long. J was trimmed by 2 bases and V by 7 bases; bases with no gene match: 10. Germline loops: CDR1 MDHEN, CDR2 SYDVKM. CDR3 DNA: TGTGCCAGCACCCCGGGAGGGCCCTTTACCTACAATGAGCAGTTCTTC. This translates into CASTPGGPFTYNEQFF.

The CDR3 sequence is CASSDLDGRATDTQYF. The CDR3 coding sequence is TGTGCCAGCAGTGATCTGGACGGGAGGGCTACAGATACGCAGTATTTT. The chain recombines TRBV2 with TRBJ2-3; TRBD2 matches 8 bases. CDR3 length equals 16 residues. Germline-derived CDR1 and CDR2 are SNHLY and FYNNEI. V was clipped by 3 bases and J by 3 bases; unmatched bases: 8. The whole variable domain, remainder taken from reference TRBV2 and TRBJ2-3, is EPEVTQTPSHQVTQMGQEVILRCVPISNHLYFYWYRQILGQKVEFLVSFYNNEISEKSEIFDDQFSVERPDGSNFTLKIRSTKLEDSAMYFCASSDLDGRATDTQYFGPGTRLTVL.

Concerning this clone: A far larger clone differs by one base, so this is likely a read error. The chain recombines TRBV25-1 with TRBJ2-3; D not resolved. The J call is uncertain, as TRBJ1-5 better fits the DNA end. CDR3 length: 11 amino acids. Germline V gene lookup returns CDR1 MGHDK and CDR2 SYGVNS. This CDR3 reads CASTQSHTQHF. Here the CDR3 DNA reads TGTGCCAGCACGCAGTCACATACGCAGCATTTT.

V usage is TRBV19 and J usage is TRBJ2-7, with a tentative D call TRBD1 (6 bases). This CDR3 spans 16 amino acids. CDR1 is LNHDA and CDR2 is SQIVND in the germline V gene (reference sequence). Between the trimmed V and J ends, which lost 0 bases and 2 bases, there was a span of 14 bases. The CDR3 reads CASSIDPGTYTYEQYF. Written as DNA, the CDR3 is TGTGCCAGTAGTATAGATCCCGGGACATACACCTACGAGCAGTACTTC.

V and J are TRBV15 and TRBJ1-1; TRBD1 matches 9 bases. This CDR3 contains 14 residues. V shed 1 base, J shed 5 bases, and the junction held 2 bases outside the gene matches. Per germline, CDR1 LNHNV and CDR2 YYDKDF (reference sequence). The CDR3 bases are TGTGCCACCAGCAGAGGGGACAGGGCGACTGAAGCTTTCTTT. Translation gives CATSRGDRATEAFF.

The chain carries TRBV28 and TRBJ2-7, with 10 nucleotides matching TRBD2. V gave up 7 bases and J gave up 4 bases; unmatched junction bases: 22. Germline values: CDR1 MDHEN, CDR2 SYDVKM. This CDR3 comprises 19 residues. CDR3 in DNA: TGTGCCAGCATTTCGGGGACTAGGGAAGGACTAGCGGAGGGGTACGAGCAGTACTTC. Residues: CASISGTREGLAEGYEQYF.

The J gene is TRBJ2-6, the V gene TRBV9, with no clear D. With 3 bases removed from V and 1 base from J, the gap between germline ends came to 5 bases. From germline, CDR1 is SGDLS and CDR2 YYNGEE. The CDR3 is 14 residues long. CDR3 sequence (DNA): TGTGCCAGCAGCGCCGGTTCTGGGGCCAACGTCCTGACTTTC. It translates to CASSAGSGANVLTF.

The J gene is TRBJ1-1, the V gene TRBV6-4, with D possibly being TRBD1 (6 bases). Trimming shortened V by 6 bases and J by 3 bases, and 29 bases separated the two germline ends. CDR3 size: 19 residues. The germline gives CDR1 MRHNA, CDR2 SNTAGT. The CDR3 is CASRERGGGQGGMDTEAFF. The CDR3 DNA reads as TGTGCCAGCAGGGAAAGGGGGGGAGGGCAGGGAGGAATGGACACTGAAGCTTTCTTT.

The rearrangement joins TRBV10-2 to TRBJ2-1; 11 bases are shared with TRBD2. The CDR3 runs 15 residues. Germline lookup yields CDR1 WSHSY and CDR2 SAAADI. V lost 6 bases, J lost 3 bases, and 4 bases stayed unmatched. The CDR3, as DNA: TGCGCCAGCAGATCCGGGACTAGCGGCTACAATGAGCAGTTCTTC. Protein: CASRSGTSGYNEQFF.

The V gene is TRBV14, the J gene TRBJ1-3; D perhaps matches TRBD1 (6 bases). Trimming cost V 0 bases and J 7 bases, with 16 bases left between them. Germline values: CDR1 SGHDN, CDR2 FVKESK. The CDR3 is 16 amino acids. CDR3 region: CASSQERTGPRNTIYF. CDR3 nucleotide sequence: TGTGCCAGCAGCCAAGAACGCACAGGGCCGAGGAACACCATATATTTT.

V and J are TRBV7-9 and TRBJ1-1, with 7 bases fitting TRBD1. The CDR3 consists of 15 residues. The germline gives CDR1 SEHNR, CDR2 FQNEAQ (reference sequence). V lost 6 bases to trimming and J lost 9 bases; unmatched junction nucleotides: 16. Here the CDR3 DNA reads TGTGCCAGCAGACCTACGACAGGGATAAGATTAAAAGCTTTCTTT. Its translation: CASRPTTGIRLKAFF.

This clone occurred once. As DNA, the CDR3 is TGCGCCAGCAGCCAAGATATTGGGACAGGGATAGAAAAACTGTTTTTT. Protein: CASSQDIGTGIEKLFF. This chain joins TRBV4-3 and TRBJ1-4; TRBD1 matches 9 bases. Germline CDR1 is LGHNA and CDR2 is YSLEER. The CDR3 runs 16 residues. V was clipped by 0 bases and J by 8 bases; unmatched bases: 7.

About this clone itself: The sample has other DNA sequences that encode this CDR3 too. The chain's CDR3 is CASSLVGGSYNEQFF. CDR3 bases: TGTGCCAGCAGCTTAGTGGGGGGCTCCTACAATGAGCAGTTCTTC. The V and J genes are TRBV7-9 and TRBJ2-1; tentative D call: TRBD2 (6 bases). Germline CDR1 SEHNR, CDR2 FQNEAQ (reference sequence). Trimming took off 1 base at V and 0 bases at J, with 7 bases between the two ends. This CDR3 is built from 15 residues. The whole variable domain, filled in from reference TRBV7-9 and TRBJ2-1, reads DTGVSQNPRHKITKRGQNVTFRCDPISEHNRLYWYRQTLGQGPEFLTYFQNEAQLEKSRLLSDRFSAERPKGSFSTLEIQRTEQGDSAMYLCASSLVGGSYNEQFFGPGTRLTVL.

This chain uses TRBV21-1 with TRBJ2-3; the D call in the table, TRBD2, was not verified against the DNA. TRBV21-1 is shown as a pseudogene. The CDR3 totals 13 residues. The CDR3 reads CASSKVGAGRWYF. For the CDR3, the DNA is TGTGCCAGCAGCAAAGTAGGAGCGGGCCGGTGGTATTTT.

The DNA for the CDR3 is TGCGCCAGCAGCCAACTTCACCCGGGACTAGCGGGAGGATCGGGCGGTGAGCAGTTCTTC. It translates to CASSQLHPGLAGGSGGEQFF. The chain employs TRBV4-1 and TRBJ2-1, with 15 nucleotides matching TRBD2. CDR3 length: 20 residues. V trimming: 2 bases; J trimming: 9 bases; junction bases outside the gene matches: 17. Germline loops: CDR1 MGHRA, CDR2 YSYEKL.

This clone was observed a handful of times. The chain joins TRBV27 to TRBJ1-4; the match to TRBD1 covers 10 bases. The germline gives CDR1 MNHEY, CDR2 SMNVEV (reference sequence). This CDR3 is 16 amino acids long. The V gene end was trimmed by 5 bases and the J gene end by 8 bases; junction bases not matched to a gene: 11. CDR3 bases: TGTGCCAGCAGTAATCCGATGGACAGGGGGTTCGAAAAACTGTTTTTT. Its translation is CASSNPMDRGFEKLFF.